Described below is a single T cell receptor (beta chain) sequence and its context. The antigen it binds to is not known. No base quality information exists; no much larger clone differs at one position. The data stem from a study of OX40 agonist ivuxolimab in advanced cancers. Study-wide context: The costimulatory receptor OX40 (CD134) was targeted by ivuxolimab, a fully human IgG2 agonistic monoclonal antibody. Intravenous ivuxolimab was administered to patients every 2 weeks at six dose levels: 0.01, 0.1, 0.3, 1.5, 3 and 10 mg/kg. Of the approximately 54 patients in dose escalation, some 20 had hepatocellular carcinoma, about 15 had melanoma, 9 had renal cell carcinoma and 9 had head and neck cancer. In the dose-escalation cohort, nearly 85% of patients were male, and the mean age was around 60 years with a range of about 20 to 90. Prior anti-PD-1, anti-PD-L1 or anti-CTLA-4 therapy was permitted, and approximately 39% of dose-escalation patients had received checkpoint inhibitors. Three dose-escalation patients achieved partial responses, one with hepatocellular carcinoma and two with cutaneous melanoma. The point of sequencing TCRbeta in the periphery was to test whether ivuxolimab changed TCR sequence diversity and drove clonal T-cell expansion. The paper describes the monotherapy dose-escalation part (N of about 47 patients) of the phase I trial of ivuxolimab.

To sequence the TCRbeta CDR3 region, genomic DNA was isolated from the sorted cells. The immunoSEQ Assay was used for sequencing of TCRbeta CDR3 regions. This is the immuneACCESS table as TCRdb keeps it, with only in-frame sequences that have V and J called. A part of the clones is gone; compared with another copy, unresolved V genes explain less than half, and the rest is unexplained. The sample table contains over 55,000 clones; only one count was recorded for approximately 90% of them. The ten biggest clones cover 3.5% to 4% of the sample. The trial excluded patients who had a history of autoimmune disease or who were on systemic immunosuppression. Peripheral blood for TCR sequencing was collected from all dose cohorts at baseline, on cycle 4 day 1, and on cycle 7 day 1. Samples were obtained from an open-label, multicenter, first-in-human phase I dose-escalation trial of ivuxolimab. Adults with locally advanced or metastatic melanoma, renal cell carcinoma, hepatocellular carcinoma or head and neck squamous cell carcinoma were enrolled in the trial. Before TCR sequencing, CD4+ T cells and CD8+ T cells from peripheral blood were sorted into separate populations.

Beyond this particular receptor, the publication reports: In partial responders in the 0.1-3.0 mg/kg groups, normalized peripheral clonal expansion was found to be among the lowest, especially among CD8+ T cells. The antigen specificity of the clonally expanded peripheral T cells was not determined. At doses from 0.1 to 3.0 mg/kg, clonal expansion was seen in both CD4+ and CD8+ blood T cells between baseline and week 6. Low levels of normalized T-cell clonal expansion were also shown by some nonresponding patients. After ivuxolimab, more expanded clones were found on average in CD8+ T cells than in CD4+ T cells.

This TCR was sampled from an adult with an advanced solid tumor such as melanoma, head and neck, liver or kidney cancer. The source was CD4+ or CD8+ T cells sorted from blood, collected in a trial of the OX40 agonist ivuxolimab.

CDR3 region: CASSYSAGTGAHEQYF. The DNA sequence follows: TGTGCCAGCAGTTACTCCGCCGGGACAGGGGCCCACGAGCAGTACTTC. This chain joins TRBV6-6 to TRBJ2-7, and TRBD1 matches 10 of the central bases. CDR1 and CDR2, per the germline V gene (reference sequence), are MNHNY and SVGAGI. After removal of 0 bases from V and 5 bases from J, the junction retains 7 bases not matched to a gene. The CDR3, from cysteine to phenylalanine, totals 16 residues. Left in the record is the CDR3 DNA by itself, 48 bases read in frame from the first base.